The rows below give T cell receptor beta chains drawn from one sample of a study of regulatory T cells in long-lasting Graves disease. TCRdb fed the multiplex PCR reads into MiXCR, producing one record per CDR3 protein. The data contain 400,000 to 550,000 distinct CDR3 sequences, 14% to 15% of them singletons. In addition, the sample was reused for a study of T cells in Graves' hyperthyroidism and ophthalmopathy.

Sample: peripheral blood mononuclear cells (PBMCs), taken at new diagnosis, from a patient treated with antithyroid drugs. These receptors came from a woman in her 30s with Graves disease. The CDR3 runs from the conserved cysteine through the conserved F or W. Each record gives: V gene, clone size, J gene, D gene, CDR3 protein, CDR3 DNA. D genes are given only for firm matches. Some rows have no size entry. The others give once, few or many, or a class for an expanded clone.

TRBV7-3	many	TRBJ2-1	.	CASSFTSNEQFF	TGTGCCAGCAGCTTTACTAGTAATGAGCAGTTCTTC
TRBV20-1	.	TRBJ1-6	.	CGASNPRGRDSPLHF	TGCGGTGCTAGTAACCCGCGGGGTCGGGATTCACCCCTCCACTTT
TRBV2	many	TRBJ1-5	.	CASSDVRYNQPQHF	TGTGCCAGCAGTGATGTCAGGTACAATCAGCCCCAGCATTTT
TRBV2	many	TRBJ2-3	TRBD2	CASSDTSGRADTQYF	TGTGCCAGCAGTGATACTAGCGGGAGGGCCGATACGCAGTATTTT
TRBV11-2	many	TRBJ1-2	.	CASSTDDGYTF	TGTGCCAGCAGCACAGATGATGGCTACACCTTC
TRBV5-1	.	TRBJ1-5	.	CASSFDSGEPQHF	TGCGCCAGCAGCTTCGATTCAGGTGAGCCCCAGCATTTT
TRBV7-9	.	TRBJ1-6	TRBD1	CASSLARDSNSPLHF	TGTGCCAGCAGCTTAGCGCGGGACAGCAATTCACCCCTCCACTTT
TRBV10-2	few	TRBJ2-2	TRBD1	CASRQGENTGELFF	TGCGCCAGCCGACAGGGGGAGAACACCGGGGAGCTGTTTTTT
TRBV30	many	TRBJ2-1	TRBD2	CAWSVGTSGSNEQFF	TGTGCCTGGAGTGTAGGGACTAGCGGAAGCAATGAGCAGTTCTTC
TRBV20-1	many	TRBJ2-1	.	CSAREPFYNEQFF	TGCAGTGCTAGAGAGCCCTTTTACAATGAGCAGTTCTTC
TRBV7-2	many	TRBJ1-1	.	CASSARGVNTEAFF	TGTGCCAGCAGCGCCAGGGGAGTGAACACTGAAGCTTTCTTT
TRBV30	many	TRBJ2-1	.	CAWSSSEEEQFF	TGTGCCTGGAGCTCTAGCGAGGAAGAGCAGTTCTTC
TRBV25-1	few	TRBJ1-1	.	CASSPEGGFGNTEAFF	TGTGCCAGCAGTCCCGAGGGGGGGTTTGGGAACACTGAAGCTTTCTTT
TRBV7-9	many	TRBJ2-1	TRBD2	CASRPSGTSSYNEQFF	TGTGCCAGCAGGCCCTCCGGGACTAGTTCCTACAATGAGCAGTTCTTC
TRBV6-1	many	TRBJ2-6	.	CASREGGLGGANVLTF	TGTGCCAGCAGAGAAGGCGGCCTAGGCGGGGCCAACGTCCTGACTTTC
TRBV28	few	TRBJ2-2	TRBD2	CASRTAGVNTGELFF	TGTGCCAGCCGAACAGCGGGAGTAAATACCGGGGAGCTGTTTTTT
TRBV5-4	.	TRBJ1-1	.	CASSLGVVGGDTEAFF	TGTGCCAGCAGCTTGGGGGTAGTCGGGGGTGACACTGAAGCTTTCTTT
TRBV3-1	few	TRBJ1-2	TRBD1	CASSQVFPTGDGYTF	TGTGCCAGCAGCCAAGTCTTTCCGACAGGGGATGGCTACACCTTC
TRBV12-3/TRBV12-4	.	TRBJ2-3	TRBD2	CASRLGSGRLTDTQYF	TGTGCCAGCCGCCTGGGGAGCGGGAGGCTTACAGATACGCAGTATTTT
TRBV20-1	many	TRBJ2-5	.	CSAGDIGKETQYF	TGCAGTGCTGGAGACATCGGAAAAGAGACCCAGTACTTC
TRBV7-6	.	TRBJ2-2	TRBD2	CASSTSLGLAGADTGELFF	TGTGCCAGCAGCACCTCATTAGGGCTAGCGGGAGCGGACACCGGGGAGCTGTTTTTT
TRBV12-3/TRBV12-4	many	TRBJ1-4	.	CASRIAGEKLFF	TGTGCCAGCAGGATAGCGGGGGAAAAACTGTTTTTT
TRBV10-3	few	TRBJ2-3	TRBD1	CATGTGVTDTQYF	TGTGCCACCGGGACAGGGGTGACAGATACGCAGTATTTT
TRBV7-9	.	TRBJ2-1	TRBD2	CASSLNPGTSGSRNEQFF	TGTGCCAGCAGCTTAAACCCCGGGACTAGCGGGAGTAGGAATGAGCAGTTCTTC
TRBV4-1	.	TRBJ2-7	.	CASSLGPSDEQYF	TGCGCCAGCAGCCTGGGACCGTCCGACGAGCAGTACTTC
TRBV20-1	many	TRBJ1-2	.	CSARDKTGADYGYTF	TGCAGTGCTAGAGATAAGACAGGAGCTGACTATGGCTACACCTTC
TRBV27	many	TRBJ2-1	TRBD1	CASSSGQGTYYNEQFF	TGTGCCAGCAGTTCCGGACAGGGAACCTACTACAATGAGCAGTTCTTC
TRBV7-8	many	TRBJ2-1	.	CASSFYSTEQFF	TGTGCCAGCAGCTTCTACTCGACCGAGCAGTTCTTC
TRBV27	few	TRBJ1-5	.	CASSLSTPGFNQPQHF	TGTGCCAGCAGTTTATCCACCCCCGGATTCAATCAGCCCCAGCATTTT
TRBV14	.	TRBJ2-3	.	CASSPSFSGRWIGREDTQYF	TGTGCCAGCAGCCCTTCCTTCTCCGGCCGATGGATAGGGCGGGAAGATACGCAGTATTTT
TRBV20-1	few	TRBJ2-7	.	CSAPPTVSRSYEQYF	TGCAGTGCTCCGCCGACAGTTAGCCGCTCCTACGAGCAGTACTTC
TRBV12-3/TRBV12-4	many	TRBJ2-2	.	CASSLGWGVTGELFF	TGTGCCAGCAGTCTCGGGTGGGGCGTCACCGGGGAGCTGTTTTTT
TRBV12-3/TRBV12-4	many	TRBJ2-3	TRBD1	CASSFFIGTGDDTQYF	TGTGCCAGCAGTTTTTTTATTGGGACAGGTGATGACACGCAGTATTTT
TRBV20-1	few	TRBJ2-5	TRBD2	CSAISPPAGGEGETQYF	TGCAGTGCTATAAGCCCCCCGGCGGGAGGTGAAGGAGAGACCCAGTACTTC
TRBV20-1	few	TRBJ2-7	.	CSAAEGPYEQYF	TGCAGTGCGGCCGAGGGGCCCTACGAGCAGTACTTC
TRBV24-1	.	TRBJ2-3	TRBD1	CATSDSGPGGIADTQYF	TGTGCCACCAGTGACTCCGGGCCAGGGGGCATAGCAGATACGCAGTATTTT
TRBV11-2	once	TRBJ2-7	TRBD2	CASLSGRGIDEQYF	TGTGCCAGCCTCAGCGGGAGGGGGATCGACGAGCAGTACTTC
TRBV2	.	TRBJ2-1	.	CASSEALTAGNEQFF	TGTGCCAGCAGTGAAGCGCTGACCGCCGGCAATGAGCAGTTCTTC